These T cell receptor beta chains were read from a single sample in a study of Ad26.COV2.S vaccination and SARS-CoV-2 variants. TCRdb keeps only in-frame clones here, not all; method: immunoSEQ multiplex PCR. The sample holds around 300,000 clones, 75% to 90% seen once. The starting material was peripheral blood, obtained in a trial of Ad26.COV2.S vaccine versus placebo. These receptor sequences come from a person aged 18-60 years who received the Ad26.COV2.S COVID-19 vaccine or a placebo. The CDR3 runs from the conserved cysteine through the conserved F or W. Each record gives: D gene, clone size, J gene, V gene, CDR3 protein, CDR3 DNA. A D gene is named only where the DNA matches it firmly. Clone size appears in some rows only: once, few, many, or a class for an expanded clone.

D: NA
size: once
J: TRBJ2-7
V: TRBV7-2
CDR3: CASSPRWGTQNYYEQYF
DNA: TGTGCCAGCAGCCCCAGGTGGGGGACTCAAAATTACTACGAGCAGTACTTC

D: NA
size: NA
J: TRBJ2-7
V: TRBV12-3/TRBV12-4
CDR3: CASSSTVAQQYF
DNA: TGTGCCAGCAGTTCGACCGTGGCCCAGCAGTACTTC

D: TRBD1
size: NA
J: TRBJ1-6
V: TRBV27
CDR3: CASSLTGANSPLHF
DNA: TGTGCCAGCAGTTTAACAGGGGCTAATTCACCCCTCCACTTT

D: TRBD1
size: NA
J: TRBJ1-4
V: TRBV18
CDR3: CASSRGQGGTNEKLFF
DNA: TGTGCCAGCTCCCGAGGACAGGGCGGTACCAATGAAAAACTGTTTTTT

D: TRBD2
size: NA
J: TRBJ2-7
V: TRBV7-2
CDR3: CASSLFILAGVGEQYF
DNA: TGTGCCAGCAGCTTATTTATCCTAGCGGGAGTGGGCGAGCAGTACTTC

D: NA
size: NA
J: TRBJ2-7
V: TRBV4-1
CDR3: CASRPTGAIEQYF
DNA: TGCGCCAGCAGGCCCACGGGGGCGATCGAGCAGTACTTC

D: TRBD2
size: NA
J: TRBJ2-2
V: TRBV6-6
CDR3: CASRLTSGRGGGELFF
DNA: TGTGCCAGCAGACTGACTAGCGGGAGGGGAGGCGGGGAGCTGTTTTTT

D: NA
size: once
J: TRBJ2-7
V: TRBV6-5
CDR3: CASKYMDGTYEQYF
DNA: TGTGCCAGCAAGTATATGGACGGAACCTACGAGCAGTACTTC

D: NA
size: once
J: TRBJ2-4
V: TRBV13
CDR3: CASSLGPGNIQYF
DNA: TGTGCCAGCAGCCTTGGGCCGGGGAACATTCAGTACTTC

D: TRBD1
size: NA
J: TRBJ1-2
V: TRBV14
CDR3: CASSQKTGADGYTF
DNA: TGTGCCAGCAGCCAGAAGACAGGGGCAGATGGCTACACCTTC

D: TRBD2
size: NA
J: TRBJ2-1
V: TRBV5-1
CDR3: CASRHGLAGGLNNEQFF
DNA: TGCGCCAGCAGGCACGGACTAGCGGGGGGTCTTAACAATGAGCAGTTCTTC

D: TRBD1
size: NA
J: TRBJ1-2
V: TRBV19
CDR3: CASSIQGERGYTF
DNA: TGTGCCAGTAGTATCCAGGGGGAGAGGGGCTACACCTTC

D: TRBD1
size: NA
J: TRBJ1-4
V: TRBV7-9
CDR3: CASSQRGGALFF
DNA: TGTGCCAGCAGCCAACGAGGGGGCGCACTGTTTTTT

D: NA
size: NA
J: TRBJ2-7
V: TRBV28
CDR3: CASTDGLTHYYEQYF
DNA: TGTGCCAGCACGGACGGTCTGACCCACTACTACGAGCAGTACTTC

D: TRBD1
size: NA
J: TRBJ1-1
V: TRBV2
CDR3: CASRGQPNTEAFF
DNA: TGTGCCAGTAGGGGACAGCCGAACACTGAAGCTTTCTTT

D: TRBD1
size: NA
J: TRBJ1-1
V: TRBV5-4
CDR3: CASGLNRGAGNTEAFF
DNA: TGTGCCAGCGGGCTAAACAGGGGCGCAGGTAACACTGAAGCTTTCTTT

D: TRBD1
size: NA
J: TRBJ2-1
V: TRBV3-1/TRBV3-2
CDR3: CASSPYFTGQKYNEQFF
DNA: TGTGCCAGCAGCCCCTACTTTACGGGACAGAAATACAATGAGCAGTTCTTC

D: NA
size: NA
J: TRBJ1-1
V: TRBV5-1
CDR3: CASSLNGGRTEAFF
DNA: TGCGCCAGCAGCTTGAATGGGGGAAGGACTGAAGCTTTCTTT

D: NA
size: NA
J: TRBJ2-1
V: TRBV13
CDR3: CASSFSGQGNYNEQFF
DNA: TGTGCCAGCAGCTTCTCTGGCCAGGGGAACTACAATGAGCAGTTCTTC

D: NA
size: NA
J: TRBJ2-3
V: TRBV5-8
CDR3: CASSSGGGTSTDTQYF
DNA: TGTGCCAGCAGCTCGGGTGGCGGGACTAGCACAGATACGCAGTATTTT

D: NA
size: few
J: TRBJ2-2
V: TRBV12-3/TRBV12-4
CDR3: CASSLGTGELFF
DNA: TGTGCCAGCAGTTTAGGCACCGGGGAGCTGTTTTTT

D: NA
size: once
J: TRBJ2-1
V: TRBV5-1
CDR3: CASSLGQENEQFF
DNA: TGCGCCAGCAGCTTGGGACAGGAGAATGAGCAGTTCTTC

D: NA
size: many
J: TRBJ2-1
V: TRBV24-1
CDR3: CATSDLHGAGQFF
DNA: TGTGCCACCAGTGATTTGCACGGGGCCGGACAGTTCTTC

D: TRBD2
size: NA
J: TRBJ2-1
V: TRBV5-6
CDR3: CASSLWREDNEQFF
DNA: TGTGCCAGCAGCTTGTGGCGGGAGGACAATGAGCAGTTCTTC

D: TRBD1
size: NA
J: TRBJ1-1
V: TRBV19
CDR3: CASSNTGARAAFF
DNA: TGTGCCAGTAGTAATACAGGGGCCCGGGCAGCTTTCTTT

D: NA
size: NA
J: TRBJ1-4
V: TRBV5-1
CDR3: CASSPARGPGEKLFF
DNA: TGCGCCAGCAGCCCGGCGCGCGGGCCGGGAGAAAAACTGTTTTTT

D: TRBD1
size: NA
J: TRBJ2-3
V: TRBV18
CDR3: CASSPGQGQYF
DNA: TGTGCCAGCTCACCGGGACAGGGGCAGTATTTT

D: NA
size: NA
J: TRBJ2-7
V: TRBV4-3
CDR3: CASSLSRLGAEQYF
DNA: TGCGCCAGCAGCCTGAGTAGGTTGGGTGCCGAGCAGTACTTC

D: NA
size: NA
J: TRBJ1-2
V: TRBV5-4
CDR3: CASSLRGVDGYTF
DNA: TGTGCCAGCAGCTTGAGGGGCGTTGATGGCTACACCTTC

D: TRBD1
size: once
J: TRBJ1-3
V: TRBV5-3
CDR3: CARSIGQARRNTIYF
DNA: TGTGCCAGAAGCATAGGACAGGCTCGCAGAAACACCATATATTTT

D: TRBD1
size: NA
J: TRBJ1-4
V: TRBV5-1
CDR3: CASSFGQEGEKLFF
DNA: TGCGCCAGCAGCTTTGGACAGGAAGGAGAAAAACTGTTTTTT

D: NA
size: NA
J: TRBJ1-1
V: TRBV18
CDR3: CASSPLDFSAEAFF
DNA: TGTGCCAGCTCACCGTTGGATTTCTCTGCTGAAGCTTTCTTT

D: NA
size: NA
J: TRBJ1-4
V: TRBV18
CDR3: CASSPPRPSGEKLFF
DNA: TGTGCCAGCTCACCACCACGTCCTTCCGGAGAAAAACTGTTTTTT

D: TRBD2
size: NA
J: TRBJ2-1
V: TRBV5-4
CDR3: CASRRGTSGHNEQFF
DNA: TGTGCCAGCCGCCGCGGGACTAGCGGCCACAATGAGCAGTTCTTC

D: TRBD1
size: NA
J: TRBJ2-1
V: TRBV6-6
CDR3: CASSKMTGNEQFF
DNA: TGTGCCAGCAGTAAAATGACAGGGAATGAGCAGTTCTTC

D: NA
size: NA
J: TRBJ2-3
V: TRBV27
CDR3: CASSLYVRTAFSTDTQYF
DNA: TGTGCCAGCAGTTTATACGTCCGAACCGCTTTTAGCACAGATACGCAGTATTTT

D: TRBD1
size: NA
J: TRBJ1-2
V: TRBV10-2
CDR3: CASSDLSTGDGYTF
DNA: TGCGCCAGCAGTGACCTCTCGACAGGGGATGGCTACACCTTC

D: NA
size: NA
J: TRBJ2-6
V: TRBV7-3
CDR3: CASSSSQGANVLTF
DNA: TGTGCCAGCAGCTCCTCCCAGGGGGCCAACGTCCTGACTTTC

D: TRBD1
size: NA
J: TRBJ2-7
V: TRBV7-2
CDR3: CASSFGTGAYEQYF
DNA: TGTGCCAGCAGCTTCGGGACAGGGGCCTACGAGCAGTACTTC

D: TRBD2
size: NA
J: TRBJ2-1
V: TRBV19
CDR3: CASRPSGNAEQFF
DNA: TGTGCCAGTAGACCTAGCGGGAACGCTGAGCAGTTCTTC

D: NA
size: once
J: TRBJ1-2
V: TRBV9
CDR3: CASSVGHIVPTNYGYTF
DNA: TGTGCCAGCAGCGTAGGACATATAGTACCGACTAACTATGGCTACACCTTC

D: NA
size: NA
J: TRBJ2-1
V: TRBV10-1
CDR3: CASSDGQNNEQFF
DNA: TGCGCCAGCAGTGACGGACAGAACAATGAGCAGTTCTTC

D: NA
size: NA
J: TRBJ1-3
V: TRBV28
CDR3: CASTLVAGVHSGNTIYF
DNA: TGTGCCAGCACCCTCGTGGCGGGGGTACACTCTGGAAACACCATATATTTT

D: NA
size: NA
J: TRBJ1-6
V: TRBV6-5
CDR3: CASSYRGQENSPLHF
DNA: TGTGCCAGCAGTTACCGCGGGCAGGAGAATTCACCCCTCCACTTT

D: NA
size: NA
J: TRBJ2-1
V: TRBV19
CDR3: CGSRATSPYNEQFF
DNA: TGTGGCAGCCGGGCGACCTCTCCCTACAATGAGCAGTTCTTC

D: NA
size: NA
J: TRBJ2-5
V: TRBV7-9
CDR3: CASSLWGSGETQYF
DNA: TGTGCCAGCAGCTTATGGGGGTCGGGGGAGACCCAGTACTTC

D: NA
size: NA
J: TRBJ1-1
V: TRBV15
CDR3: CATSRGGDTEAFF
DNA: TGTGCCACCAGCAGAGGGGGGGACACTGAAGCTTTCTTT

D: NA
size: many
J: TRBJ2-7
V: TRBV28
CDR3: CASSSQGEGRPYEQYF
DNA: TGTGCCAGCAGCTCTCAGGGGGAGGGCCGTCCTTACGAGCAGTACTTC

D: NA
size: NA
J: TRBJ2-1
V: TRBV5-8
CDR3: CASSFEYRQQFF
DNA: TGTGCCAGCAGCTTCGAGTACCGTCAACAGTTCTTC

D: TRBD2
size: once
J: TRBJ2-1
V: TRBV19
CDR3: CASSPHGRYTDNEQFF
DNA: TGTGCCAGTAGTCCGCACGGGAGGTACACCGACAATGAGCAGTTCTTC

D: NA
size: few
J: TRBJ1-5
V: TRBV25-1
CDR3: CASSDDLGSNQPQHF
DNA: TGTGCCAGCAGTGACGACCTGGGGAGCAATCAGCCCCAGCATTTT

D: NA
size: NA
J: TRBJ2-3
V: TRBV2
CDR3: CASSEFRDTQYF
DNA: TGTGCCAGCAGTGAATTTCGAGATACGCAGTATTTT

D: NA
size: NA
J: TRBJ2-1
V: TRBV29-1
CDR3: CSVDGSSYNEQFF
DNA: TGCAGCGTTGATGGGTCCTCCTACAATGAGCAGTTCTTC

D: TRBD1
size: NA
J: TRBJ2-1
V: TRBV5-1
CDR3: CASSRQGTGNEQFF
DNA: TGCGCCAGCAGCCGACAGGGTACAGGCAATGAGCAGTTCTTC